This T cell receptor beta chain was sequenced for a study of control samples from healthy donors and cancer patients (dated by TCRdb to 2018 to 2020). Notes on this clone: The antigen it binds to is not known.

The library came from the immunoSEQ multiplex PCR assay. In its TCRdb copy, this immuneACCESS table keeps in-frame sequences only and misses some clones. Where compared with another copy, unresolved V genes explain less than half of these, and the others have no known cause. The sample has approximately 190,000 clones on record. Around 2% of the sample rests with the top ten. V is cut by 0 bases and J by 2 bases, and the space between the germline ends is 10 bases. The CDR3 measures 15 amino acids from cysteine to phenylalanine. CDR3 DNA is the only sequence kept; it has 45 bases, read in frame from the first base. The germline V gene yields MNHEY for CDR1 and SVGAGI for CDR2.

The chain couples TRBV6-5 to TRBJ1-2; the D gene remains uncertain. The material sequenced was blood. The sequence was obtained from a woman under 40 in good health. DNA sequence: TGTGCCAGCAGTTACTCGTTTAACGTCAACTATGGCTACACCTTC. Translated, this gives CASSYSFNVNYGYTF.